A single sample is the source of the 32 T cell receptor beta chains below, sequenced in a study of blood T cell repertoires in COVID-19. Profiling relied on immunoSEQ multiplex PCR, and the TCRdb table lists in-frame clones only, not all of them. The sample consists of 360,000 or so clones, 90% of them appearing once. The sample taken for sequencing was peripheral blood. These receptor sequences come from a man younger than 35 with active or convalescent COVID-19.

The gene calls are TRBV4-1 and TRBJ2-3, with TRBD2 as a possible D gene (5 bases). The CDR3 extends over 13 amino acids. V dropped 2 bases and J dropped 8 bases, with 11 bases sitting between them. Germline V gene sequence: CDR1 MGHRA, CDR2 YSYEKL. CDR3 loop: CASSQLFGGTQYF. CDR3 nucleotide sequence: TGCGCCAGCAGCCAATTGTTCGGAGGTACGCAGTATTTT.

The chain recombines TRBV5-6 with TRBJ2-3; 11 nucleotides agree with TRBD2. The CDR3 is 16 amino acids. The germline CDR1 and CDR2 sequences are SGHDT and YYEEEE. J gave up 2 bases and V 4 bases, and 6 bases lay outside the gene matches. The CDR3 loop is CASSEGLAEFTDTQYF. The CDR3 DNA follows: TGTGCCAGCAGCGAGGGACTAGCGGAATTCACAGATACGCAGTATTTT.

The J gene is TRBJ1-2, the V gene TRBV2, with 9 bases that match TRBD1. The V gene end was trimmed by 6 bases and the J gene end by 6 bases; junction bases not matched to a gene: 11. CDR1 and CDR2 from the germline V gene are SNHLY and FYNNEI. This CDR3 contains 15 residues. The DNA of the CDR3 is TGTGCCAGCAGCCCCGGCGGGACAGGGAAAAATGGCTACACCTTC. Its translation is CASSPGGTGKNGYTF.

The rearrangement uses TRBV10-3 and TRBJ1-1, with a weak D call TRBD1 (6 bases). CDR1 ENHRY and CDR2 SYGVKD come from the germline V gene. The CDR3 totals 14 residues. Deletions cut 3 bases from V and 4 bases from J, with 12 bases between. CDR3 sequence reads: CAISEGGGTTEAFF. CDR3 in DNA: TGTGCCATCAGTGAAGGGGGAGGGACCACTGAAGCTTTCTTT.

This rearrangement joins TRBV5-4 to TRBJ2-7, with 9 bases that match TRBD1. The V segment lost 5 bases and the J segment 3 bases; nucleotides outside the gene matches: 6. This CDR3 comprises 14 residues. Germline lookup yields CDR1 SGHNT and CDR2 YYREEE (reference sequence). The CDR3 DNA reads as TGTGCCAGCAGTCGACAGGGGGAAGACTACGAGCAGTACTTC. Its protein product is CASSRQGEDYEQYF.

The V and J genes are TRBV27 and TRBJ2-5; TRBD1 matches 9 bases. Germline V gives CDR1 MNHEY, CDR2 SMNVEV (reference sequence). CDR3 length equals 15 residues. V lost 6 bases and J lost 1; bases outside the gene matches: 6. Here the CDR3 DNA reads TGTGCCAGCAGAATACAGGGGGCGTCCCAAGAGACCCAGTACTTC. Translating gives CASRIQGASQETQYF.

The chain carries TRBV24-1 and TRBJ2-7; 9 bases are a match to TRBD1. J lost 1 base, V lost 4 bases, and 7 bases had no gene match. This CDR3 has 16 residues. The germline V gene encodes CDR1 KGHDR and CDR2 SFDVKD. CDR3 in DNA: TGTGCCACCAGTGAGGGGGACAGGGAGGCTTCCTACGAGCAGTACTTC. Encoded protein: CATSEGDREASYEQYF.

This clone has only a few counts. This sequence joins TRBV7-8 and TRBJ1-1, with D possibly being TRBD1 (5 bases). Between the trimmed V and J ends, which lost 5 bases and 0 bases, there was a span of 22 bases. The germline V gene has CDR1 SGHVS and CDR2 FQNEAQ. The CDR3 covers 18 residues. In DNA, the CDR3 is TGTGCCAGCAGCCCTACTCTTTCGCCAGGGAACATGAACACTGAAGCTTTCTTT. It is translated as CASSPTLSPGNMNTEAFF.

This chain links TRBV4-1 with TRBJ2-1; D might be TRBD2 (6 bases). The CDR3 contains 15 residues. Germline lookup yields CDR1 MGHRA and CDR2 YSYEKL. Trimming removed 2 bases from V and 6 bases from J, with 14 bases in between. CDR3 sequence: CASSQNWGVTNEQFF. The CDR3, as DNA: TGCGCCAGCAGCCAAAATTGGGGGGTAACCAATGAGCAGTTCTTC.

The rearrangement uses TRBV5-6 and TRBJ1-2; TRBD1 matches at 9 bases. Germline assignment: CDR1 SGHDT and CDR2 YYEEEE. CDR3 length: 15 residues. V trimming: 5 bases; J trimming: 5 bases; junction bases outside the gene matches: 10. The DNA for the CDR3 is TGTGCCAGCAGTATCACAGGGGGCGCAAGTTATGGCTACACCTTC. Amino acid sequence: CASSITGGASYGYTF.

This rearrangement joins TRBV5-6 to TRBJ2-3; D not resolved. The germline V gene has CDR1 SGHDT and CDR2 YYEEEE. Trimming left V 5 bases short and J 0 bases short, with 10 bases between. This CDR3 has 14 amino acids. This CDR3 is CASSVPYSTDTQYF. DNA for the CDR3: TGTGCCAGCAGTGTCCCTTATAGCACAGATACGCAGTATTTT.

Of note for this clone: Other nucleotide sequences in the sample specify the same CDR3. The chain employs TRBV5-1 and TRBJ2-6, with D hard to call. V was trimmed by 0 bases and J by 0 bases, leaving 4 bases between them. Germline V CDR1 and CDR2: SGHRS, YFSETQ. This CDR3 contains 15 residues. CDR3 in DNA: TGCGCCAGCAGCTTGGCAGGCTCTGGGGCCAACGTCCTGACTTTC. Its translation is CASSLAGSGANVLTF.

This clone was seen once. The V call is TRBV4-2, the J call TRBJ2-1; D ambiguous. Per germline, CDR1 LGHNA and CDR2 YNFKEQ. Trimming pared 3 bases from V and 6 bases from J, leaving 6 bases between. The CDR3 runs 12 residues. CDR3 coding DNA: TGTGCCAGCAGCCAGGCTCCCAATGAGCAGTTCTTC. As protein: CASSQAPNEQFF.

The chain combines TRBV6-1 with TRBJ1-4, with D possibly TRBD1 on 6 matching bases. Trimming shortened V by 1 base and J by 8 bases, and 14 bases separated the two germline ends. The germline V gene encodes CDR1 MNHNS and CDR2 SASEGT. CDR3 size: 15 residues. CDR3 sequence reads: CASSEGTGYGEKLFF. In nucleotides, the CDR3 is TGTGCCAGCAGTGAAGGTACAGGGTATGGCGAAAAACTGTTTTTT.

The rearrangement joins TRBV9 to TRBJ2-3; 10 nucleotides match TRBD1. V lost 3 bases to trimming and J lost 4 bases; unmatched junction nucleotides: 5. The CDR3 runs 15 residues. Germline V gene data show CDR1 as SGDLS and CDR2 as YYNGEE. CDR3 DNA sequence: TGTGCCAGCAGCGGACAGGGGGCGCGAGCAGATACGCAGTATTTT. Its translation is CASSGQGARADTQYF.

The V and J genes are TRBV24-1 and TRBJ1-2; a weak D match, TRBD1 (5 bases). Germline loops: CDR1 KGHDR, CDR2 SFDVKD. Trimming cost V 4 bases and J 5 bases, with 13 bases left between them. This CDR3 has 14 residues. CDR3 in amino acids: CATSDHGGDYGYTF. CDR3 DNA: TGTGCCACCAGTGACCACGGGGGGGATTATGGCTACACCTTC.

The chain uses TRBV15 and TRBJ1-2, with a weak D call TRBD1 (5 bases). The CDR3 has 16 amino acids. Trimming shortened V by 2 bases and J by 4 bases, and 17 bases separated the two germline ends. Germline V CDR1 and CDR2: LNHNV, YYDKDF (reference sequence). CDR3 amino acids: CATSRSSTEPSYGYTF. CDR3 in DNA: TGTGCCACCAGCAGATCCTCGACAGAGCCTAGCTATGGCTACACCTTC.

This clone was counted a single time. J is TRBJ1-5 and V is TRBV28; TRBD1 aligns across 9 bases. The CDR3 has 15 residues. Germline V CDR1 and CDR2: MDHEN, SYDVKM. V gave up 7 bases and J gave up 4 bases; unmatched junction bases: 8. DNA for the CDR3: TGTGCCAGCACTAAACCCGGGACAGGGAATCAGCCCCAGCATTTT. This codes for CASTKPGTGNQPQHF. The complete variable domain, with remaining parts taken from reference TRBV28 and TRBJ1-5, reads DVKVTQSSRYLVKRTGEKVFLECVQDMDHENMFWYRQDPGLGLRLIYFSYDVKMKEKGDIPEGYSVSREKKERFSLILESASTNQTSMYLCASTKPGTGNQPQHFGDGTRLSIL.

V is TRBV18 and J is TRBJ2-3; TRBD1 matches at 9 bases. Unmatched junction bases numbered 2, after V lost 1 base and J lost 0 bases. The CDR3 runs 16 residues. Germline CDR1 KGHSH, CDR2 LQKENI. This chain's CDR3 is CASSPQQGASTDTQYF. The DNA for the CDR3 is TGTGCCAGCTCACCACAACAGGGGGCTAGCACAGATACGCAGTATTTT.

The chain is built from TRBV30 and TRBJ1-1; no clear D gene. The V gene's germline CDR1 is GTSNPN and CDR2 SVGIG (reference sequence). The V end lost 1 base, the J end lost 11 bases, and 17 bases lay between the germline ends. The CDR3 length is 13 residues. DNA of the CDR3: TGTGCCTGGAGTGGATTAGGAGGGTTCTCGGCTTTCTTT. Protein product: CAWSGLGGFSAFF.

This chain links TRBV11-2 with TRBJ1-1; 11 bases map to TRBD1. The germline V gene encodes CDR1 SGHAT and CDR2 FQNNGV. The V segment lost 6 bases and the J segment 6 bases; nucleotides outside the gene matches: 9. CDR3 length: 15 residues. DNA of the CDR3: TGTGCCAGCAGTTGGACAGGGGGCGAACTGGCTGAAGCTTTCTTT. This gives the protein CASSWTGGELAEAFF.

This clone occurred a few times. This chain connects TRBV28 to TRBJ2-7; 9 bases are shared with TRBD2. Germline V gene data show CDR1 as MDHEN and CDR2 as SYDVKM. The V gene end was trimmed by 6 bases and the J gene end by 7 bases; junction bases not matched to a gene: 7. The CDR3 length is 13 residues. The CDR3 reads CASSPSGGREQYF. The CDR3 nucleotides read TGTGCCAGCAGCCCGAGCGGGGGGCGGGAGCAGTACTTC.

The sample holds a few counts of this clone. The same CDR3 is also encoded by other DNA sequences in this sample. This chain joins TRBV19 and TRBJ1-6; D is unresolved. The CDR3 runs to 12 residues. Trimming cost V 3 bases and J 9 bases, with 6 bases left between them. The germline V gene encodes CDR1 LNHDA and CDR2 SQIVND (reference sequence). The CDR3 nucleotides are TGTGCCAGTAGTATCGGTGGTTCACCCCTCCACTTT. This sequence encodes CASSIGGSPLHF.

The rearrangement uses TRBV18 and TRBJ2-7; the D gene is possibly TRBD1 (6 bases). The CDR3 sequence is 15 residues long. V lost 2 bases and J lost 6, with 17 bases in between. Looked up from germline, CDR1 is KGHSH and CDR2 is LQKENI. The CDR3 DNA follows: TGTGCCAGCTCACCAAAGGACAGCCCCACAGCCGAGCAGTACTTC. It specifies CASSPKDSPTAEQYF.

V is TRBV27 and J is TRBJ1-6, with 7 bases fitting TRBD1. After removal of 5 bases from V and 6 bases from J, the junction contained 10 bases not matched to a gene. The CDR3 sequence is 16 residues long. Germline lookup yields CDR1 MNHEY and CDR2 SMNVEV (reference sequence). The CDR3 protein is CASSPIPGTANSPLHF. CDR3 in DNA: TGTGCCAGCAGTCCAATCCCCGGGACAGCTAATTCACCCCTCCACTTT.

This clone was seen many times. V usage is TRBV28 and J usage is TRBJ2-5, with D uncertain. Trimming stripped 5 bases from V and 2 bases from J, with 6 bases between. This CDR3 has 12 residues. The germline V gene has CDR1 MDHEN and CDR2 SYDVKM. The CDR3 DNA reads TGTGCCAGCAGTCCCCCTCAAGAGACCCAGTACTTC. It is translated as CASSPPQETQYF.

With respect to this clone: The same CDR3 is also encoded by other DNA sequences in this sample. The chain carries TRBV28 and TRBJ1-3, with D hard to call. The CDR3 is made up of 14 amino acids. Per germline, CDR1 MDHEN and CDR2 SYDVKM. Trimming took 3 bases from V and 0 from J, leaving 6 bases between them. The CDR3 reads CASSLFSSGNTIYF. CDR3 DNA: TGTGCCAGCAGTTTGTTTAGCTCTGGAAACACCATATATTTT. Using reference TRBV28 and TRBJ1-3 for the parts outside the CDR3, the full variable domain is DVKVTQSSRYLVKRTGEKVFLECVQDMDHENMFWYRQDPGLGLRLIYFSYDVKMKEKGDIPEGYSVSREKKERFSLILESASTNQTSMYLCASSLFSSGNTIYFGEGSWLTVV.

The gene calls are TRBV9 and TRBJ1-4; a weak D match, TRBD1 (6 bases). The V end lost 3 bases, the J end lost 7 bases, and 16 bases lay between the germline ends. Germline V gene data show CDR1 as SGDLS and CDR2 as YYNGEE. The CDR3 is made up of 15 amino acids. CDR3 loop: CASSAQGLRGEKLFF. In DNA, the CDR3 is TGTGCCAGCAGCGCCCAGGGGTTACGTGGTGAAAAACTGTTTTTT. Based on the CDR3 plus reference TRBV9 and TRBJ1-4, the full variable domain is DSGVTQTPKHLITATGQRVTLRCSPRSGDLSVYWYQQSLDQGLQFLIQYYNGEERAKGNILERFSAQQFPDLHSELNLSSLELGDSALYFCASSAQGLRGEKLFFGSGTQLSVL.

This clone came up once. The gene calls are TRBV28 and TRBJ1-2, with D perhaps matching TRBD1 (6 bases). Germline CDR1 and CDR2: MDHEN and SYDVKM. V was pared by 2 bases and J by 5 bases, with 6 bases between. This CDR3 region has 12 residues. CDR3 DNA: TGTGCCAGCAGTTTAAGGGGGTATGGCTACACCTTC. Translated, it gives CASSLRGYGYTF.

The V call is TRBV7-3, the J call TRBJ2-2; weak D call: TRBD2 (6 bases). Germline CDR1 reads SGHTA; CDR2 reads FQGTGA. The CDR3 runs 13 residues. Trimming took off 6 bases at V and 5 bases at J, with 10 bases between the two ends. This CDR3 reads CASRGRGTGELFF. In DNA form, the CDR3 reads TGTGCCAGCAGAGGGCGGGGTACCGGGGAGCTGTTTTTT.

V gene TRBV6-2 or TRBV6-3 combines with J gene TRBJ2-2; D is undetermined. CDR3 length equals 13 residues. Germline V gene lookup returns CDR1 MNHEY and CDR2 SVGEGT. Trimming left V 4 bases short and J 4 bases short, with 7 bases between. In DNA, the CDR3 is TGTGCCAGCAGTTCTACCCTCACCGGGGAGCTGTTTTTT. Encoded protein: CASSSTLTGELFF.

The CDR3 protein is CASSQLGTKYGYTF. In DNA form, the CDR3 reads TGCGCCAGCAGCCAACTCGGGACAAAGTATGGCTACACCTTC. The J gene is TRBJ1-2, the V gene TRBV4-1; tentatively, D is TRBD1 (6 bases). CDR1 and CDR2 from the germline V gene are MGHRA and YSYEKL. The V end lost 2 bases, the J end lost 5 bases, and 12 bases lay between the germline ends. The CDR3 runs to 14 residues.